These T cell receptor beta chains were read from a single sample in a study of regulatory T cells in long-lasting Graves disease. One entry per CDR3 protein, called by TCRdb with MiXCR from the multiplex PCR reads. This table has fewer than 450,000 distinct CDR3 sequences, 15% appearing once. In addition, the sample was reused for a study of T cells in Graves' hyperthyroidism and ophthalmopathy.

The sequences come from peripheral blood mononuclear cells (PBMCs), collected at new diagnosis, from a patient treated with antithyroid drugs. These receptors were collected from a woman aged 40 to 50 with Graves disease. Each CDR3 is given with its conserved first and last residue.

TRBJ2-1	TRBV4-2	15	CASSRSSELYSEQFF
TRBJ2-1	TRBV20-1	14	CSARKQGPYNEQFF
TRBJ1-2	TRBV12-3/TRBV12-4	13	CASSLDIGLGYTF
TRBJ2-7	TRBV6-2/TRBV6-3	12	CASSSQIYEQYF
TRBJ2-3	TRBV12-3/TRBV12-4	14	CASSPMDTTDTQYF
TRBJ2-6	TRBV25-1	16	CASSLAGRLGANVLTF
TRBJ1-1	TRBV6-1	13	CASRYTKNTEAFF
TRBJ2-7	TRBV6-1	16	CASSPGGTGLSYEQYF
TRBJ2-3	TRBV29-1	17	CSVVGNVGLAGARTQYF
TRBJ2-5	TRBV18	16	CASSPPRGRNEETQYF
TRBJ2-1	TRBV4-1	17	CASSQPPGLADYNEQFF
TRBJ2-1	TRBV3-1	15	CASSQARPFYNEQFF
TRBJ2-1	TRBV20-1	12	CSASGQGARKFF
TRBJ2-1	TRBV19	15	CASSIDLDSYNEQFF
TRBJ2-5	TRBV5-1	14	CASNPLGQGETQYF
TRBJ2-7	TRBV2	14	CASSDWGVDYEQYF
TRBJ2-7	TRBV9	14	CASSVDGRTYEQYF